These 20 T cell receptor beta chains were sequenced from one sample in a study of shared clonotypes between healthy human individuals. Produced via immunoSEQ multiplex PCR; TCRdb's table is partial and in-frame only. The sample has over a million clones; 95% to 97% are singletons. The sequenced material came from naive CD4+ T cells sorted from blood. Subset reported: CD45RA+ positively selected. All receptors derive from a man younger than 40 in good health.

The J gene is TRBJ2-7, the V gene TRBV15; 8 nucleotides line up with TRBD2. The trim removed 0 bases at V and 3 bases at J, leaving 4 bases unmatched. The germline V gene has CDR1 LNHNV and CDR2 YYDKDF (reference sequence). There are 15 residues in the CDR3. This CDR3 reads CATSRDRGGGYEQYF. The CDR3 DNA sequence: TGTGCCACCAGCAGAGATCGGGGGGGAGGCTACGAGCAGTACTTC.

The chain is built from TRBV5-1 and TRBJ1-4; the D is unclear. Trimming pared 1 base from V and 5 bases from J, leaving 12 bases between. This CDR3 is 15 amino acids long. CDR1 is SGHRS and CDR2 is YFSETQ in the germline V gene. CDR3 bases: TGCGCCAGCAGCTTGATGACGTGGAAAAATGAAAAACTGTTTTTT. As protein: CASSLMTWKNEKLFF.

This chain links TRBV28 with TRBJ2-5; D remains unclear. Germline V gene lookup returns CDR1 MDHEN and CDR2 SYDVKM. This CDR3 comprises 12 residues. Trimming pared 5 bases from V and 4 bases from J, leaving 8 bases between. The CDR3 region is CASSLSSETQYF. DNA of the CDR3: TGTGCCAGCAGTCTAAGTTCAGAGACCCAGTACTTC.

V usage is TRBV30 and J usage is TRBJ1-1; D is perhaps TRBD1 (5 bases). The CDR3 extends over 13 amino acids. Germline assignment: CDR1 GTSNPN and CDR2 SVGIG (reference sequence). Trimming pared 5 bases from V and 1 base from J, leaving 11 bases between. The CDR3 sequence is CAWGAHRNTEAFF. As DNA, the CDR3 is TGTGCCTGGGGGGCACACCGGAACACTGAAGCTTTCTTT.

The rearrangement uses TRBV30 and TRBJ2-3; 9 bases are a match to TRBD1. This CDR3 spans 16 amino acids. With 6 bases clipped from V and 4 bases from J, the junction kept 14 bases outside the gene matches. Germline V gives CDR1 GTSNPN, CDR2 SVGIG (reference sequence). CDR3 coding DNA: TGTGCCTGCCACCAAAGGCCGGGACAGGGTGCAGATACGCAGTATTTT. Its protein product is CACHQRPGQGADTQYF.

The chain combines TRBV9 with TRBJ2-5; D is possibly TRBD2 (6 bases). The CDR3 length is 15 residues. The germline V gene encodes CDR1 SGDLS and CDR2 YYNGEE. V was shortened by 1 base and J by 5 bases, with 15 bases between the two germline ends. CDR3 DNA: TGTGCCAGCAGCGTACGGGGACTCCTTTGGGAGACCCAGTACTTC. Protein sequence: CASSVRGLLWETQYF.

The chain has TRBV27 and TRBJ2-3; possibly TRBD2 for D (6 bases). Trimming cost V 4 bases and J 0 bases, with 11 bases left between them. Germline V gene lookup returns CDR1 MNHEY and CDR2 SMNVEV (reference sequence). This CDR3 is 15 amino acids long. DNA of the CDR3: TGTGCCAGCAGTTCCCTCGGGGGTAGCACAGATACGCAGTATTTT. The encoded protein is CASSSLGGSTDTQYF.

The count of this clone is one. The chain uses TRBV6-6 and TRBJ2-7; the D gene is possibly TRBD1 (6 bases). V was cut by 2 bases and J by 1 base, with 9 bases left in between. CDR1 is MNHNY and CDR2 is SVGAGI in the germline V gene (reference sequence). The CDR3 has 14 residues. CDR3 in amino acids: CASSYGDRSYEQYF. In DNA form, the CDR3 reads TGTGCCAGCAGTTACGGTGACAGGTCCTACGAGCAGTACTTC.

J is TRBJ2-2 and V is TRBV6-5; D is unresolved. Trimming cost V 6 bases and J 2 bases, with 13 bases left between them. The CDR3 has 15 residues. Germline lookup yields CDR1 MNHEY and CDR2 SVGAGI. CDR3 sequence reads: CASRGTAVNTGELFF. CDR3 sequence (DNA): TGTGCCAGCAGGGGCACGGCTGTCAACACCGGGGAGCTGTTTTTT.

The chain combines TRBV4-1 with TRBJ2-2; D may be TRBD1 (6 bases). CDR3 length: 16 amino acids. With 4 bases removed from V and 4 bases from J, the gap between germline ends came to 16 bases. Germline assignment: CDR1 MGHRA and CDR2 YSYEKL. In DNA, the CDR3 is TGCGCCAGCAGCCTTCAACAGGGATCGGGCACCGGGGAGCTGTTTTTT. Amino acid sequence: CASSLQQGSGTGELFF.

The chain links TRBV15 to TRBJ1-5, with D maybe TRBD1 (5 bases). This CDR3 region has 14 residues. Per the germline V gene, CDR1 is LNHNV and CDR2 is YYDKDF (reference sequence). The ends were cut back, 2 bases at V and 4 bases at J, with 9 bases in the middle. The CDR3 bases are TGTGCCACCAGCAGAAAGGGGTGGAATCAGCCCCAGCATTTT. Its protein product is CATSRKGWNQPQHF.

On this clone itself: This sample also contains other DNA sequences that code for the same CDR3. The chain employs TRBV28 and TRBJ1-5; no definite D call. Trimming left V 6 bases short and J 0 bases short, with 3 bases between. Germline V gives CDR1 MDHEN, CDR2 SYDVKM. The CDR3 totals 12 residues. As DNA, the CDR3 is TGTGCCAGCAGGGTTAGCAATCAGCCCCAGCATTTT. It yields the protein CASRVSNQPQHF.

The rearrangement joins TRBV6-1 to TRBJ1-5; D might be TRBD1 (5 bases). V lost 2 bases and J 0 bases, leaving 11 bases between the germline ends. The germline V gene encodes CDR1 MNHNS and CDR2 SASEGT. The CDR3 is made up of 16 amino acids. CDR3 in amino acids: CASSEIYRSSNQPQHF. In DNA, the CDR3 is TGTGCCAGCAGTGAAATATACAGGAGTAGCAATCAGCCCCAGCATTTT.

Worth noting for this clone: Other DNA sequences from this sample encode an identical CDR3 as well. This chain uses TRBV5-1 with TRBJ2-1; TRBD2 is a possible D gene (6 bases). The V and J ends lost 0 bases and 1 base respectively, with 8 bases between them. The germline gives CDR1 SGHRS, CDR2 YFSETQ. The CDR3 extends over 15 amino acids. CDR3 region: CASSLVRGSYNEQFF. The CDR3 DNA reads TGCGCCAGCAGCTTGGTCCGGGGGTCCTACAATGAGCAGTTCTTC.

This chain joins TRBV28 and TRBJ1-5; maybe TRBD1 (5 bases). V lost 0 bases and J lost 5, with 17 bases in between. Germline loops: CDR1 MDHEN, CDR2 SYDVKM. The CDR3 length is 17 residues. The CDR3 nucleotides read TGTGCCAGCAGTTTATGGGGGGTCAGGGAGGTTCATCAGCCCCAGCATTTT. Its protein product is CASSLWGVREVHQPQHF.

CDR3 amino acids: CASSPRGTGLTEAFF. The DNA of the CDR3 is TGTGCCAGCAGCCCCCGGGGGACAGGGCTTACTGAAGCTTTCTTT. The genes are TRBV9 and TRBJ1-1; TRBD1 matches at 9 bases. After removal of 4 bases from V and 5 bases from J, the junction contained 9 bases not matched to a gene. CDR1 SGDLS and CDR2 YYNGEE come from the germline V gene. The CDR3 is 15 residues long.

V gene TRBV11-2 combines with J gene TRBJ2-1; no clear D gene. Trimming pared 2 bases from V and 9 bases from J, leaving 14 bases between. From germline, CDR1 is SGHAT and CDR2 FQNNGV. This CDR3 spans 14 amino acids. CDR3 sequence (DNA): TGTGCCAGCAGCTTAAAACCTACCTGGAGTGAGCAGTTCTTC. It yields the protein CASSLKPTWSEQFF.

The chain links TRBV19 to TRBJ1-2; D possibly corresponds to TRBD1 (5 bases). V lost 6 bases, J lost 6 bases, and 17 bases lay in between. The CDR3 sequence is 14 residues long. Germline V gene data show CDR1 as LNHDA and CDR2 as SQIVND (reference sequence). The CDR3 DNA sequence: TGTGCCAGTAGCGAAGGGACTCCCACCCATGGCTACACCTTC. It translates to CASSEGTPTHGYTF.

The chain carries TRBV5-1 and TRBJ1-1; possibly TRBD1 for D (5 bases). The ends were cut back, 4 bases at V and 5 bases at J, with 15 bases in the middle. This CDR3 is built from 14 residues. Germline V gives CDR1 SGHRS, CDR2 YFSETQ. In DNA, the CDR3 is TGCGCCAGCAGCCTGGGGACTATATGGACTGAAGCTTTCTTT. Protein product: CASSLGTIWTEAFF.

The chain couples TRBV28 to TRBJ2-4; D remains ambiguous. This CDR3 contains 14 residues. Trimming took off 2 bases at V and 9 bases at J, with 14 bases between the two ends. Germline CDR1 and CDR2: MDHEN and SYDVKM. CDR3 sequence reads: CASSLGSGWSIQYF. The CDR3 nucleotides are TGTGCCAGCAGTTTAGGTTCCGGGTGGAGCATTCAGTACTTC. The full variable domain, rest sourced from reference TRBV28 and TRBJ2-4, is DVKVTQSSRYLVKRTGEKVFLECVQDMDHENMFWYRQDPGLGLRLIYFSYDVKMKEKGDIPEGYSVSREKKERFSLILESASTNQTSMYLCASSLGSGWSIQYFGAGTRLSVL.